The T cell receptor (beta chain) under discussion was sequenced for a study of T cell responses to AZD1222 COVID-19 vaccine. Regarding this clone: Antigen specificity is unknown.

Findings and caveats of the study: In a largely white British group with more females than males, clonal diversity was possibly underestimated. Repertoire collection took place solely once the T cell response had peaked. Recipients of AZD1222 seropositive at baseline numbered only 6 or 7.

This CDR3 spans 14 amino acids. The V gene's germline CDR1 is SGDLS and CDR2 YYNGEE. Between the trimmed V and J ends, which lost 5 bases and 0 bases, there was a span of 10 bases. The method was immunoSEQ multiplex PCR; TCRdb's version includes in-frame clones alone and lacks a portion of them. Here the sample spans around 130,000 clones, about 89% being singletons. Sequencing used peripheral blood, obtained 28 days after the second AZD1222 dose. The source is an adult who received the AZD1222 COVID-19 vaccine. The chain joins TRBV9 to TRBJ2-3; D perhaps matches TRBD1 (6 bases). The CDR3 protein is CASRTGPSTDTQYF. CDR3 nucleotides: TGTGCCAGCAGGACAGGCCCTAGCACAGATACGCAGTATTTT.